This T cell receptor (beta chain) stems from a study of T cell responses to AZD1222 COVID-19 vaccine (dated by TCRdb to the early 2020s). Notes on the research overall: AZD1222 recipients with second doses at about 4 weeks or about 12 weeks were pooled, because spike-specific TCR depth and breadth did not differ between schedules. Trial participants were enrolled into age subgroups of 18-55, 56-69 and 70-plus years, which contained roughly 150, 30 and 60 TCR-sequenced participants, respectively. A total of 230 to 250 trial participants underwent TCR sequencing, of whom 207 had received two doses of AZD1222 and 26 had received two doses of the MenACWY control vaccine. The investigation overall reported the following: Epitopes outside the regions mutated in the B.1.351 and B.1.1.7 variants were reportedly recognized by nearly half of the unique spike-specific TCRs. No day 14 peak-response samples were available, so repertoires were characterized only after the peak T cell response. In the small 56-69-year group, the increase in depth fell short of significance, most likely because of low power. Vaccine-associated CD4 TCRs spanned the whole spike protein, with dominant responses in regions 160-218 and 743-854. Conclusions about previously exposed vaccinees were limited because only six or seven AZD1222 recipients were SARS-CoV-2 seropositive at baseline. After two AZD1222 doses, both the breadth and the depth of spike-specific TCRs were significantly higher than at day 0 and than in MenACWY recipients. Participants were mostly white British and included more females than males, and it was suggested by the authors that clonal diversity may have been underestimated.

The CDR3 regions of human TCRbeta chains were analyzed by immunosequencing. On the study's bioinformatics: Repertoire TCRs were checked for matches against a reference library of SARS-CoV-2-specific TCRs that had been generated using the MIRA antigen-specificity platform. Breadth was defined as the fraction of unique TCRs that were SARS-CoV-2-associated, and depth was defined as the fraction of total T cells that were SARS-CoV-2-associated. Using the MIRA data, every spike-specific TCR was mapped to the spike region that the TCR reacted to and assigned to either a CD4 or a CD8 class. Log10-transformed breadth and depth values were compared by one-way ANOVA with Sidak's multiple comparisons tests. TCRdb took over this immuneACCESS table, retaining in-frame rearrangements with V and J assigned. Such tables are incomplete; in checked studies, under half of the missing clones stem from an unresolved V gene, and the remainder is unexplained. V, J and clone size reflect that table, while D and trimming were determined from the DNA. For this sample the table gives about 180,000 clones, of which 75% to 90% were detected only once. About 3% of the sample is held by the ten biggest clonotypes.

This clone was detected once. Its antigen target is currently unknown. Per-base qualities were not stored, and no clone one base away is much larger. V lost 2 bases and J lost 6 bases; the stretch between them is 16 bases long. The germline V gene (reference sequence) sets CDR1 to LGHDT and CDR2 to YNNKEL. The CDR3 measures 15 amino acids from cysteine to phenylalanine. Only the CDR3 region is kept as DNA, spanning 45 bases read in frame from base 1. The sample's time point label, in plain terms: baseline before first vaccination. Vaccinee samples came from UK trials COV001 and COV002, including a single-blind randomized controlled phase 2/3 trial of AZD1222 (ChAdOx1 nCoV-19) in healthy adults. For TCRbeta chain sequencing, PBMC samples from trial participants were taken at day 0 and at day 28 after the second dose.

The receptor was isolated from an adult in good health. The sequence is built from TRBV3-1 (or the pseudogene TRBV3-2) and TRBJ1-1; matching of 5 bases hints at TRBD1 as the D gene. The specimen was peripheral blood, collected on day 0 of AZD1222 vaccination. The CDR3 protein is CASSQSEGRAAEAFF. The nucleotide sequence is TGTGCCAGCAGCCAAAGTGAGGGGAGGGCAGCTGAAGCTTTCTTT.